These 20 T cell receptor beta chains share one sample of origin, sequenced in a study of CD8 T cells in ankylosing spondylitis. Whole-study findings and limits: A TCR beta motif of under 10 highly homologous variants appeared characteristic of ankylosing spondylitis blood.

These receptors' antigens are unknown. Via MiXCR, TCRdb re-called the 5' RACE reads, giving one row per CDR3 protein. The sample records around 430,000 distinct CDR3 sequences, about 15% being singletons. The material sequenced was blood, either unsorted or a sorted T cell fraction (not recorded which). The receptors were sampled from a male donor with ankylosing spondylitis.

The rearrangement joins TRBV28 to TRBJ2-5; 10 bases are shared with TRBD1. CDR3 length equals 21 residues. CDR1 is MDHEN and CDR2 is SYDVKM in the germline V gene. The ends lost 1 base at V and 3 bases at J; junction bases unmatched: 20. For the CDR3, the DNA is TGTGCCAGCAGTTTATTTTCGGGTTTCTCCGGGACAGGGGCGATGGAAGAGACCCAGTACTTC. This codes for CASSLFSGFSGTGAMEETQYF.

The rearrangement uses TRBV11-2 and TRBJ2-7; no clear D gene. The CDR3 spans 14 residues. Germline-derived CDR1 and CDR2 are SGHAT and FQNNGV. The germline V and J ends were trimmed by 1 base and 0 bases, with 7 bases remaining between them. CDR3 in amino acids: CASSLVRSSYEQYF. Here the CDR3 DNA reads TGTGCCAGCAGCTTAGTTCGGAGCTCCTACGAGCAGTACTTC.

This clonotype showed up many times. The chain employs TRBV24-1 and TRBJ2-1, with 12 bases that match TRBD2. After removal of 0 bases from V and 11 bases from J, the junction contained 7 bases not matched to a gene. The CDR3 runs 16 residues. Germline CDR1 is KGHDR and CDR2 is SFDVKD. In DNA form, the CDR3 reads TGTGCCACCAGTGATTTGCGGCTAGCGGGAGGGACCCAGCAGTTCTTC. Its translation: CATSDLRLAGGTQQFF.

V is TRBV7-3 and J is TRBJ2-3; 8 nucleotides match TRBD1. After removal of 5 bases from V and 5 bases from J, the junction contained 6 bases not matched to a gene. CDR1 SGHTA and CDR2 FQGTGA come from the germline V gene. The CDR3 length is 14 residues. As DNA, the CDR3 is TGTGCCAGCAGCATCGGGACAGGAAAAGATACGCAGTATTTT. Amino acid sequence: CASSIGTGKDTQYF.

The rearrangement joins TRBV6-2 or TRBV6-3 to TRBJ2-1; possible D gene TRBD2, 6 bases. This CDR3 spans 16 amino acids. Germline V CDR1 and CDR2: MNHEY, SVGEGT. Trimming took 7 bases from V and 0 from J, leaving 16 bases between them. This chain's CDR3 is CASIRAGTLSYNEQFF. CDR3 DNA: TGTGCCAGCATAAGGGCCGGGACTCTCTCCTACAATGAGCAGTTCTTC.

This rearrangement joins TRBV15 to TRBJ1-2; 10 bases map to TRBD1. The CDR3 has 15 residues. Germline V gives CDR1 LNHNV, CDR2 YYDKDF (reference sequence). Trimming at V came to 0 bases and at J to 5 bases, leaving 3 bases not matched to a gene. CDR3 coding DNA: TGTGCCACCAGCAGAGACAGGACAGGGGGTTATGGCTACACCTTC. Amino acid sequence: CATSRDRTGGYGYTF.

This clonotype was seen a few times. The chain uses TRBV29-1 and TRBJ2-7; D is unresolved. The V gene's germline CDR1 is SQVTM and CDR2 ANQGSEA. This CDR3 spans 13 amino acids. Trimming removed 4 bases from V and 3 bases from J, with 13 bases in between. CDR3 in amino acids: CSVAAAGGYEQYF. Here the CDR3 DNA reads TGCAGCGTTGCTGCAGCAGGTGGCTACGAGCAGTACTTC.

In its sample, this clonotype was seen many times. V gene TRBV6-5 combines with J gene TRBJ2-5, with D unresolved. V lost 5 bases and J 2 bases, leaving 3 bases between the germline ends. Germline V gives CDR1 MNHEY, CDR2 SVGAGI. The CDR3 sequence is 11 residues long. CDR3: CASSRQETQYF. CDR3 in DNA: TGTGCCAGCAGTAGACAAGAGACCCAGTACTTC.

This clonotype has only a few counts. The chain carries TRBV4-1 and TRBJ1-2; D perhaps matches TRBD1 (6 bases). The CDR3 length is 13 residues. Germline V gene lookup returns CDR1 MGHRA and CDR2 YSYEKL. V shed 0 bases and J shed 4 bases, with 6 bases lying between them. In DNA form, the CDR3 reads TGCGCCAGCAGCCAAGAGGGGGCCTATGGCTACACCTTC. This codes for CASSQEGAYGYTF.

This clonotype was seen repeatedly, ten times or more. This chain links TRBV5-1 with TRBJ2-4, with D tentatively TRBD1 (6 bases). Trimming took off 0 bases at V and 11 bases at J, with 36 bases between the two ends. Germline CDR1 and CDR2: SGHRS and YFSETQ. This CDR3 has 21 amino acids. The CDR3 loop is CASSLVFRTDRKSGHQIVQYF. The CDR3 DNA reads TGCGCCAGCAGCTTGGTCTTCAGGACTGACAGGAAGTCGGGACACCAGATAGTTCAGTACTTC.

The chain is built from TRBV12-3 or TRBV12-4 and TRBJ1-4, with 9 bases fitting TRBD1. CDR3 length equals 17 residues. The V gene end was trimmed by 6 bases and the J gene end by 8 bases; junction bases not matched to a gene: 16. This CDR3 is CASRDLAGTGINEKLFF. The CDR3 nucleotides read TGTGCCAGCAGGGATCTCGCGGGGACAGGGATAAACGAAAAACTGTTTTTT.

This clonotype was counted between two and nine times. This rearrangement joins TRBV2 to TRBJ2-7; 7 bases match TRBD1. CDR3 length: 14 residues. CDR1 and CDR2 from the germline V gene are SNHLY and FYNNEI. V was clipped by 6 bases and J by 2 bases; unmatched bases: 7. CDR3 bases: TGTGCCAGCAGCATACAGGGGAGTGCCTACGAGCAGTACTTC. Translated: CASSIQGSAYEQYF.

V and J are TRBV10-3 and TRBJ1-2; D gene uncertain. Germline assignment: CDR1 ENHRY and CDR2 SYGVKD. V lost 6 bases and J 4 bases, leaving 12 bases between the germline ends. This CDR3 region has 13 residues. DNA for the CDR3: TGTGCCATCAGCACTACAGCGTCCTATGGCTACACCTTC. Its protein is CAISTTASYGYTF.

This clonotype has just a few counts. This chain's CDR3 is CASSPSGHRTEAFF. In nucleotides, the CDR3 is TGTGCCAGCAGTCCGTCGGGACATCGCACTGAAGCTTTCTTT. The V gene is TRBV6-1, the J gene TRBJ1-1; tentative D call: TRBD1 (6 bases). Trimming stripped 5 bases from V and 4 bases from J, with 14 bases between. CDR1 is MNHNS and CDR2 is SASEGT in the germline V gene. CDR3 length: 14 residues.

V is TRBV27 and J is TRBJ2-7, with 9 positions matching TRBD1. V was pared by 7 bases and J by 11 bases, with 12 bases of the junction left unmatched. The CDR3 contains 13 residues. Germline loops: CDR1 MNHEY, CDR2 SMNVEV (reference sequence). The DNA for the CDR3 is TGTGCCAGCATCACCGGGACAGGGAATCAAAAGTACTTC. This translates into CASITGTGNQKYF.

The chain links TRBV20-1 to TRBJ2-1, with TRBD1 identical over 9 bases. V lost 6 bases to trimming and J lost 8 bases; unmatched junction nucleotides: 5. The CDR3 spans 12 residues. In germline, CDR1 is DFQATT, CDR2 SNEGSKA (reference sequence). The CDR3 region has the DNA TGCAGTGCCGTAGGACAGGGGCATGAGCAGTTCTTC. Translation gives CSAVGQGHEQFF.

The chain carries TRBV29-1 and TRBJ2-1, with D perhaps TRBD2 (5 bases). The V gene lost 6 bases and the J gene lost 3 bases, with 15 bases spanning the gap. This CDR3 region has 14 residues. Germline assignment: CDR1 SQVTM and CDR2 ANQGSEA. The CDR3 bases are TGCAGCGTCCGTACTAGAGGATTCTACAATGAGCAGTTCTTC. The encoded protein is CSVRTRGFYNEQFF.

This chain connects TRBV7-2 to TRBJ2-1; D may be TRBD2 (6 bases). Germline assignment: CDR1 SGHTA and CDR2 FQGNSA. The V and J ends lost 5 bases and 5 bases respectively, with 19 bases between them. CDR3 length: 16 residues. The CDR3 region is CASSPNAGRSNNEQFF. CDR3 nucleotides: TGTGCCAGCAGCCCAAATGCTGGGAGGTCAAACAATGAGCAGTTCTTC. Based on the CDR3 plus reference TRBV7-2 and TRBJ2-1, the full variable domain is GAGVSQSPSNKVTEKGKDVELRCDPISGHTALYWYRQSLGQGLEFLIYFQGNSAPDKSGLPSDRFSAERTGGSVSTLTIQRTQQEDSAVYLCASSPNAGRSNNEQFFGPGTRLTVL.

This sequence joins TRBV20-1 and TRBJ1-6; possible D gene TRBD1, 6 bases. Germline-derived CDR1 and CDR2 are DFQATT and SNEGSKA (reference sequence). V lost 1 base, J lost 9 bases, and 16 bases lay in between. The CDR3 runs to 15 residues. The DNA of the CDR3 is TGCAGTGCTAGAGGGGACGCGGGACACCTTTCACCCCTCCACTTT. This translates into CSARGDAGHLSPLHF.

This clonotype was observed a handful of times. The chain joins TRBV6-5 to TRBJ2-2, with 7 bases matching TRBD1. CDR3 size: 16 residues. Germline lookup yields CDR1 MNHEY and CDR2 SVGAGI. V was pared by 0 bases and J by 3 bases, with 4 bases of the junction left unmatched. The CDR3 loop is CASSYSGTEDTGELFF. In DNA form, the CDR3 reads TGTGCCAGCAGTTACTCCGGGACAGAAGACACCGGGGAGCTGTTTTTT.